This T cell receptor (beta chain) is drawn from a study of blood T cell repertoires in COVID-19. Turning to the study itself: From T cells, B-cell-depleted T cells, or PBMCs came the material, which was cDNA or gDNA.

As processed by the authors: Amplification with reference gene primers provided the estimates of nucleated cell counts. The protocol was immunoSEQ multiplex PCR, while the TCRdb copy is restricted to in-frame clones and leaves out a portion. V and J calls and clone size are as listed in that table; D and trimming were resolved from the DNA. The data show about 50,000 clones, less than 90% seen once. Looked up from germline, CDR1 is SGHTA and CDR2 is FQGNSA. The CDR3 totals 15 residues. Unmatched junction bases numbered 7, after V lost 4 bases and J lost 4 bases. Material for sequencing was peripheral blood. This TCR was sampled from a human donor with active COVID-19. The donor label of this sample is uncertain. This chain connects TRBV7-2 to TRBJ1-5, with 7 bases matching TRBD1. CDR3 in DNA: TGTGCCAGCAGCTCCTCCGGGACAGTTAATCAGCCCCAGCATTTT. Protein: CASSSSGTVNQPQHF.